These 29 T cell receptor beta chains share one sample of origin, sequenced in a study of blood T cell repertoires in COVID-19. Profiled with immunoSEQ multiplex PCR; TCRdb holds only in-frame clones, not every one. The sample includes almost 400,000 clones, 70% to 90% of them seen just once. The source material was peripheral blood. The source of these receptors is a woman between 55 and 75 years old with COVID-19, enrolled during active disease.

This chain joins TRBV27 and TRBJ1-1; possibly TRBD1 for D (6 bases). CDR1 MNHEY and CDR2 SMNVEV come from the germline V gene (reference sequence). The CDR3 consists of 14 residues. V was clipped by 7 bases and J by 2 bases, with 14 bases between them. CDR3 protein: CASTRTEGNTEAFF. The DNA for the CDR3 is TGTGCCAGCACCAGGACAGAGGGTAACACTGAAGCTTTCTTT.

The J gene is TRBJ1-5, the V gene TRBV2, with unresolved D. Trimming removed 2 bases from V and 4 bases from J, with 12 bases in between. The germline V gene encodes CDR1 SNHLY and CDR2 FYNNEI. The CDR3 runs 15 residues. The CDR3 protein is CASSELANQNQPQHF. The CDR3 DNA reads TGTGCCAGCAGTGAATTGGCCAACCAGAATCAGCCCCAGCATTTT.

The rearrangement uses TRBV6-1 and TRBJ1-1; 7 bases fit TRBD1. Germline CDR1 reads MNHNS; CDR2 reads SASEGT. CDR3 length equals 16 residues. V trimming: 0 bases; J trimming: 1 base; junction bases outside the gene matches: 5. The CDR3 loop reads CASSEASGQRNTEAFF. The CDR3 bases are TGTGCCAGCAGTGAAGCTTCGGGACAGAGGAACACTGAAGCTTTCTTT.

In this sample, this clone turned up a few times. The chain employs TRBV20-1 and TRBJ1-2; 10 nucleotides agree with TRBD1. Germline V gives CDR1 DFQATT, CDR2 SNEGSKA (reference sequence). The CDR3 covers 13 residues. The J segment lost 9 bases and the V segment lost 3 bases, leaving 7 bases of the junction unmatched. In nucleotides, the CDR3 is TGCAGTGCTAGTCCGGACAGGGGGATTAGCTACACCTTC. This translates into CSASPDRGISYTF.

This sequence joins TRBV7-8 and TRBJ1-1, with D possibly TRBD1 on 5 matching bases. Per germline, CDR1 SGHVS and CDR2 FQNEAQ. The V and J ends lost 4 bases and 6 bases respectively, with 12 bases between them. The CDR3 totals 13 residues. This chain's CDR3 is CASSSRIRAEAFF. CDR3 bases: TGTGCCAGCAGCTCACGGATCAGGGCTGAAGCTTTCTTT.

Points on this clone: A read error may produce the germline difference seen at one junction end. This rearrangement joins TRBV14 to TRBJ1-4, with TRBD1 as a possible D gene (6 bases). Per germline, CDR1 SGHDN and CDR2 FVKESK. The CDR3 covers 13 residues. The CDR3 protein is CASGGAPKEKLFF. DNA for the CDR3: TGTGCCAGCGGGGGGGCACCTAAAGAAAAACTGTTTTTT.

This clone was seen a single time. The rearrangement links TRBV28 to TRBJ1-1; D perhaps matches TRBD1 (5 bases). V shed 3 bases and J shed 7 bases, with 9 bases lying between them. Germline V gene lookup returns CDR1 MDHEN and CDR2 SYDVKM. The CDR3 contains 12 residues. CDR3 DNA sequence: TGTGCCAGCAGTTTCCTCGGGGGTGAAGCTTTCTTT. It encodes CASSFLGGEAFF.

The chain combines TRBV2 with TRBJ2-3; the D is unclear. Germline V CDR1 and CDR2: SNHLY, FYNNEI. Trimming removed 4 bases at V and 0 bases at J, with 8 bases between. The CDR3 spans 14 residues. CDR3 amino acids: CASSVGPSTDTQYF. DNA for the CDR3: TGTGCCAGCAGTGTTGGGCCCAGCACAGATACGCAGTATTTT.

This clone was recorded only once. This rearrangement joins TRBV25-1 to TRBJ1-2; 8 positions agree with TRBD1. CDR3 size: 14 residues. Germline values: CDR1 MGHDK, CDR2 SYGVNS. The trim removed 6 bases at V and 4 bases at J, leaving 7 bases unmatched. The CDR3 sequence: CASSRTGRTYGYTF. The CDR3 DNA sequence: TGTGCCAGCAGCAGGACAGGGAGAACCTATGGCTACACCTTC.

The CDR3 DNA reads TGTGCCGCGGGAGGGACCTGGGCCCACGAGCAGTACTTC. This sequence encodes CAAGGTWAHEQYF. The chain employs TRBV28 and TRBJ2-7, with TRBD2 matching 9 bases. CDR1 and CDR2 from the germline V gene are MDHEN and SYDVKM. J was trimmed by 5 bases and V by 11 bases; bases with no gene match: 10. The CDR3 has 13 amino acids. The full variable domain, rest sourced from reference TRBV28 and TRBJ2-7, is DVKVTQSSRYLVKRTGEKVFLECVQDMDHENMFWYRQDPGLGLRLIYFSYDVKMKEKGDIPEGYSVSREKKERFSLILESASTNQTSMYLCAAGGTWAHEQYFGPGTRLTVT.

CDR3 amino acids: CASSRGGGSNQPQHF. CDR3 sequence (DNA): TGTGCCAGCAGTAGGGGGGGTGGGAGCAATCAGCCCCAGCATTTT. J is TRBJ1-5 and V is TRBV2; tentatively, D is TRBD1 (6 bases). Looked up from germline, CDR1 is SNHLY and CDR2 is FYNNEI. This CDR3 has 15 amino acids. V was cut by 5 bases and J by 1 base, with 12 bases left in between.

V usage is TRBV6-5 and J usage is TRBJ1-4; the D is unclear. The CDR3 spans 13 residues. Germline V lookup: CDR1 MNHEY, CDR2 SVGAGI. V was pared by 2 bases and J by 3 bases, with 4 bases between. The CDR3 protein is CASSYTANEKLFF. CDR3 bases: TGTGCCAGCAGTTACACAGCTAATGAAAAACTGTTTTTT.

The genes are TRBV7-6 and TRBJ1-2; TRBD1 might be the D (6 bases). There are 14 residues in the CDR3. Germline V gene data show CDR1 as SGHVS and CDR2 as FNYEAQ. The V and J ends lost 5 bases and 8 bases respectively, with 18 bases between them. The chain's CDR3 is CASSPTTGLVGYTF. DNA of the CDR3: TGTGCCAGCAGCCCCACCACAGGGTTAGTCGGCTACACCTTC.

The CDR3 nucleotides read TGTGCCAGCAGCCCCCGCTGGGACTCCGGGGAGCTGTTTTTT. The encoded protein is CASSPRWDSGELFF. This chain uses TRBV5-5 with TRBJ2-2, with D possibly TRBD2 on 6 matching bases. With 4 bases removed from V and 6 bases from J, the gap between germline ends came to 13 bases. From germline, CDR1 is SGHKS and CDR2 YYEKEE (reference sequence). The CDR3 is made up of 14 amino acids. The entire variable domain, with the rest obtained from reference TRBV5-5 and TRBJ2-2, is as follows: DAGVTQSPTHLIKTRGQQVTLRCSPISGHKSVSWYQQVLGQGPQFIFQYYEKEERGRGNFPDRFSARQFPNYSSELNVNALLLGDSALYLCASSPRWDSGELFFGEGSRLTVL.

The CDR3 bases are TGCGCCAGCAGCTCCCGCCCGGGAACTCCCCCCTCTTACGAGCAGTACTTC. Translated: CASSSRPGTPPSYEQYF. J is TRBJ2-7 and V is TRBV5-1; D might be TRBD2 (5 bases). V dropped 3 bases and J dropped 4 bases, with 23 bases sitting between them. The CDR3 has 17 amino acids. Germline CDR1 and CDR2: SGHRS and YFSETQ.

The rearrangement links TRBV2 to TRBJ1-2, with unresolved D. V was shortened by 0 bases and J by 8 bases, with 13 bases between the two germline ends. From germline, CDR1 is SNHLY and CDR2 FYNNEI. The CDR3 has 14 residues. The CDR3 DNA reads TGTGCCAGCAGTGAAGCGCCCGGAGGGCTCGGCTACACCTTC. It specifies CASSEAPGGLGYTF.

The rearrangement joins TRBV5-6 to TRBJ2-5; TRBD2 is a possible D gene (6 bases). Looked up from germline, CDR1 is SGHDT and CDR2 is YYEEEE. This CDR3 spans 16 amino acids. Trimming cost V 0 bases and J 3 bases, with 15 bases left between them. The CDR3 nucleotides read TGTGCCAGCAGCTTGGTGGGGAGGACTGCAAAAGAGACCCAGTACTTC. Translation gives CASSLVGRTAKETQYF.

The chain joins TRBV19 to TRBJ1-1, with D uncertain. Trimming pared 3 bases from V and 5 bases from J, leaving 7 bases between. CDR1 is LNHDA, CDR2 SQIVND, per germline (reference sequence). This CDR3 has 12 residues. The CDR3, as DNA: TGTGCCAGTAGTATTCCGGGGACTGAAGCTTTCTTT. Protein sequence: CASSIPGTEAFF.

The chain has TRBV7-3 and TRBJ2-1; TRBD1 is a possible D gene (6 bases). Germline CDR1 is SGHTA and CDR2 is FQGTGA. The V end was cut by 5 bases, the J end by 0 bases, with 11 bases between. This CDR3 is built from 15 residues. CDR3 sequence reads: CASSVGGSSYNEQFF. CDR3 in DNA: TGTGCCAGCAGCGTAGGGGGTAGCTCCTACAATGAGCAGTTCTTC.

This clone was detected only a few times. This chain connects TRBV27 to TRBJ1-1; D remains ambiguous. The V gene's germline CDR1 is MNHEY and CDR2 SMNVEV (reference sequence). V was cut by 0 bases and J by 3 bases, with 5 bases left in between. The CDR3 runs 13 residues. DNA of the CDR3: TGTGCCAGCAGTTTATCGCGATACACTGAAGCTTTCTTT. Translation gives CASSLSRYTEAFF.

J is TRBJ1-3 and V is TRBV5-1; 9 bases are shared with TRBD1. The CDR3 runs 18 residues. After removal of 2 bases from V and 0 bases from J, the junction contained 9 bases not matched to a gene. Germline CDR1 reads SGHRS; CDR2 reads YFSETQ. CDR3 nucleotides: TGCGCCAGCAGCTTCGGACAGGGGACACTTCACTCTGGAAACACCATATATTTT. Translation gives CASSFGQGTLHSGNTIYF.

Of note for this clone: This CDR3 is also generated by other DNA sequences in the sample. The V call is TRBV10-3, the J call TRBJ1-1; D is unclear. V lost 0 bases and J 4 bases, leaving 6 bases between the germline ends. CDR3 length: 13 amino acids. The germline V gene has CDR1 ENHRY and CDR2 SYGVKD. The CDR3 reads CAISESVSTEAFF. The CDR3 nucleotides are TGTGCCATCAGTGAGTCGGTCAGCACTGAAGCTTTCTTT.

The rearrangement links TRBV27 to TRBJ2-5, with 8 bases aligning to TRBD1. CDR1 MNHEY and CDR2 SMNVEV come from the germline V gene (reference sequence). J gave up 4 bases and V 6 bases, and 7 bases lay outside the gene matches. The CDR3 spans 14 residues. The CDR3 is CASSPGGSGETQYF. The CDR3 nucleotides read TGTGCCAGCAGCCCAGGGGGCTCTGGAGAGACCCAGTACTTC.

This chain connects TRBV30 to TRBJ2-2; 8 nucleotides line up with TRBD1. The J segment lost 1 base and the V segment lost 6 bases, leaving 7 bases of the junction unmatched. The CDR3 sequence is 15 residues long. Germline values: CDR1 GTSNPN, CDR2 SVGIG (reference sequence). The CDR3 nucleotides read TGTGCCTGCGACAGGGGCGCGGTGAACACCGGGGAGCTGTTTTTT. This translates into CACDRGAVNTGELFF.

This clone was observed once. Other DNA sequences in the same sample also yield this CDR3. The chain links TRBV19 to TRBJ1-3; D unclear. In germline, CDR1 is LNHDA, CDR2 SQIVND (reference sequence). The CDR3 has 13 amino acids. V dropped 5 bases and J dropped 1 base, with 6 bases sitting between them. DNA of the CDR3: TGTGCCAGTAGTCGAGGGTCTGGAAACACCATATATTTT. Amino acids: CASSRGSGNTIYF.

The chain employs TRBV9 and TRBJ1-6, with no clear D. V was clipped by 0 bases and J by 7 bases, with 8 bases between them. Per germline, CDR1 SGDLS and CDR2 YYNGEE. CDR3 length equals 14 residues. In DNA, the CDR3 is TGTGCCAGCAGCGTAGAAGGGAGGAATTCACCCCTCCACTTT. Its translation: CASSVEGRNSPLHF.

This chain joins TRBV5-1 and TRBJ2-3; 9 bases agree with TRBD2. Trimming cost V 0 bases and J 4 bases; bases outside gene matches: 3. The CDR3 length is 15 residues. In germline, CDR1 is SGHRS, CDR2 YFSETQ. The CDR3 spells CASSLVAGDADTQYF. The CDR3, as DNA: TGCGCCAGCAGCTTGGTAGCGGGGGACGCAGATACGCAGTATTTT.

The chain combines TRBV3-1 (or the pseudogene TRBV3-2) with TRBJ2-5, with D possibly being TRBD2 (6 bases). CDR3 length: 14 residues. CDR1 is LGHDT and CDR2 is YNNKEL in the germline V gene (reference sequence). V was clipped by 1 base and J by 4 bases, with 10 bases between them. CDR3 in DNA: TGTGCCAGCAGCCAAGGGACTATGCGAGAGACCCAGTACTTC. Its protein product is CASSQGTMRETQYF.

J is TRBJ1-1 and V is TRBV25-1; 8 positions match TRBD1. In germline, CDR1 is MGHDK, CDR2 SYGVNS. The CDR3 consists of 13 residues. Trimming cost V 5 bases and J 4 bases; bases outside gene matches: 3. CDR3 protein: CASSKTGATEAFF. The CDR3 DNA reads as TGTGCCAGCAGTAAGACAGGGGCCACTGAAGCTTTCTTT.